This entry features one T cell receptor beta chain sequence. This record comes from a study of Graves' ophthalmopathy and Graves' hyperthyroidism. TCR beta CDR3 regions were amplified from RNA transcripts. RT-PCR was first run with HTBI primers, then multiplex PCR in a second round. TCRdb analysed the multiplex PCR reads with MiXCR anew, one entry per CDR3 protein. The sample includes about 660,000 distinct CDR3 sequences, 35% to 50% of them seen just once. This CDR3 has 12 amino acids. After removal of 7 bases from V and 5 bases from J, the junction contained 4 bases not matched to a gene. Looked up from germline, CDR1 is KGHDR and CDR2 is SFDVKD.

This sequence originates from an adult man with Graves' ophthalmopathy. Sequenced: peripheral blood. This chain uses TRBV24-1 with TRBJ2-7; 7 nucleotides match TRBD1. The CDR3 region is CATSHRGDEQYF. The CDR3 DNA reads TGTGCCACCAGCCACAGGGGCGACGAGCAGTACTTC.